A selection of T cell receptor beta chains follows, all from one sample in a study of blood T cell repertoires in COVID-19. The repertoire was sequenced with immunoSEQ multiplex PCR; TCRdb's copy has only in-frame clones and lacks some. This table has over 65,000 clones, 81% appearing once. Sequencing used peripheral blood. These receptors all come from a man older than 75 with acute or convalescent COVID-19. CDR3s include the opening cysteine and the closing phenylalanine or tryptophan. A D gene is named only where the DNA matches it firmly. The size entry is marked missing in some rows and otherwise reads once, few, many or a size class.

clone_size	d_call	v_call	j_call	cdr3_aa	cdr3_nt
NA	NA	TRBV3-1/TRBV3-2	TRBJ1-2	CASNPRQANYGYTF	TGTGCCAGCAACCCCCGACAGGCGAACTATGGCTACACCTTC
NA	NA	TRBV5-1	TRBJ2-7	CASSKNTAVAYEQYF	TGCGCCAGCAGCAAGAATACCGCCGTAGCCTACGAGCAGTACTTC
few	NA	TRBV11-2	TRBJ2-1	CASSLMGGQFF	TGTGCCAGCAGCTTAATGGGGGGGCAGTTCTTC
NA	NA	TRBV6-6	TRBJ2-7	CASSYERKTYEQYF	TGTGCCAGCAGTTACGAGCGGAAGACTTACGAGCAGTACTTC
NA	NA	TRBV18	TRBJ2-1	CASSPRTVNEQFF	TGTGCCAGCTCCCCGAGGACAGTAAATGAGCAGTTCTTC
NA	TRBD1	TRBV5-1	TRBJ2-1	CASSFRDRVLHEQFF	TGCGCCAGCAGCTTCCGGGACAGGGTATTACATGAGCAGTTCTTC
NA	NA	TRBV6-5	TRBJ1-3	CASRQFSGNTIYF	TGTGCCAGCCGACAGTTCTCTGGAAACACCATATATTTT
NA	TRBD1	TRBV19	TRBJ1-4	CATSGTGGSTNEKLFF	TGTGCCACCTCAGGGACAGGGGGATCGACTAATGAAAAACTGTTTTTT
NA	TRBD1	TRBV18	TRBJ1-2	CASSAGTGFNYGYTF	TGTGCCAGCTCGGCTGGGACAGGTTTTAACTATGGCTACACCTTC
NA	NA	TRBV5-1	TRBJ2-2	CASSLVGQGELFF	TGCGCCAGCAGCTTAGTGGGCCAGGGGGAGCTGTTTTTT
NA	TRBD1	TRBV18	TRBJ1-2	CASSGMDRGGGYTF	TGTGCCAGCTCAGGGATGGACAGGGGAGGTGGCTACACCTTC
NA	TRBD2	TRBV4-2	TRBJ2-3	CASSREAGGGTDTQYF	TGTGCCAGCAGCCGGGAAGCGGGAGGGGGTACAGATACGCAGTATTTT
NA	TRBD1	TRBV5-1	TRBJ1-4	CASSWQGVGEKLFF	TGCGCCAGCAGCTGGCAGGGGGTTGGAGAAAAACTGTTTTTT
NA	TRBD1	TRBV19	TRBJ1-1	CASRPGTGVTTEAFF	TGTGCCAGTCGTCCCGGGACAGGGGTGACCACTGAAGCTTTCTTT
once	NA	TRBV28	TRBJ1-1	CASSSPENTEAFF	TGTGCCAGCAGTTCTCCAGAGAACACTGAAGCTTTCTTT
few	NA	TRBV18	TRBJ2-7	CASSPPGHGAYEQYF	TGTGCCAGCTCACCACCGGGACACGGAGCCTACGAGCAGTACTTC
NA	NA	TRBV19	TRBJ2-7	CASRSQGVTYEQYF	TGTGCCAGTAGGTCACAGGGAGTGACCTACGAGCAGTACTTC
NA	NA	TRBV5-1	TRBJ1-2	CASSLLQANYGYTF	TGCGCCAGCAGCCTTCTACAGGCGAACTATGGCTACACCTTC
few	TRBD2	TRBV6-2/TRBV6-3	TRBJ2-1	CASSWAGTSGQNEQFF	TGTGCCAGCAGCTGGGCCGGGACTAGCGGACAAAATGAGCAGTTCTTC
NA	NA	TRBV12-3/TRBV12-4	TRBJ2-7	CASSSAGWSEQYF	TGTGCCAGCAGTTCGGCGGGATGGTCCGAGCAGTACTTC
NA	TRBD2	TRBV5-1	TRBJ2-3	CASSLRGSSGRADTQYF	TGCGCCAGCAGCCTTCGGGGCTCTAGCGGGAGGGCAGATACGCAGTATTTT
NA	NA	TRBV18	TRBJ2-1	CASSPGLRQSNEQFF	TGTGCCAGCTCACCAGGTCTACGACAGTCCAATGAGCAGTTCTTC
few	TRBD1	TRBV18	TRBJ1-5	CASSPMGQHNQPQHF	TGTGCCAGCTCACCGATGGGACAGCACAATCAGCCCCAGCATTTT
NA	NA	TRBV7-2	TRBJ2-7	CASSFVVRSHEQYF	TGTGCCAGCAGCTTTGTGGTCAGATCCCACGAGCAGTACTTC
NA	NA	TRBV6-4	TRBJ2-7	CASSDQYGGEQYF	TGTGCCAGCAGTGACCAGTATGGAGGGGAGCAGTACTTC
once	NA	TRBV18	TRBJ1-1	CASSPGQILNTEAFF	TGTGCCAGCTCACCCGGACAGATTCTGAACACTGAAGCTTTCTTT
NA	NA	TRBV4-2	TRBJ2-1	CASSQGGGEVNEQFF	TGTGCCAGCAGCCAAGGGGGGGGCGAAGTTAATGAGCAGTTCTTC
NA	TRBD1	TRBV25-1	TRBJ2-5	CASSEYWDRSQETQYF	TGTGCCAGCAGTGAATATTGGGACAGAAGTCAAGAGACCCAGTACTTC
NA	NA	TRBV5-1	TRBJ2-1	CASSFRVENEQFF	TGCGCCAGCAGCTTCCGGGTGGAGAATGAGCAGTTCTTC
few	TRBD1	TRBV12-5	TRBJ1-3	CASGPSPGQGPSGNTIYF	TGTGCTAGTGGTCCCAGCCCGGGACAGGGACCCTCTGGAAACACCATATATTTT
once	TRBD1	TRBV30	TRBJ1-2	CAWSDPGQGAFYGYTF	TGTGCCTGGAGTGATCCGGGACAGGGGGCTTTCTATGGCTACACCTTC
NA	TRBD1	TRBV4-2	TRBJ1-2	CASSQGGTDPYYGYTF	TGTGCCAGCAGCCAAGGGGGGACAGATCCCTACTATGGCTACACCTTC
NA	TRBD2	TRBV3-1/TRBV3-2	TRBJ2-3	CASSQLAGGGTDTQYF	TGTGCCAGCAGCCAACTAGCGGGAGGGGGCACAGATACGCAGTATTTT
once	NA	TRBV29-1	TRBJ1-1	CSVVPSTGTEAFF	TGCAGCGTTGTCCCCAGCACAGGCACTGAAGCTTTCTTT
once	NA	TRBV5-1	TRBJ1-6	CASADRYDSPLHF	TGCGCCAGCGCCGACAGATACGATTCACCCCTCCACTTT
NA	NA	TRBV28	TRBJ1-6	CASSLLGGVNNSPLHF	TGTGCCAGCAGTTTATTGGGAGGGGTGAATAATTCACCCCTCCACTTT
NA	NA	TRBV6-1	TRBJ1-3	CASSENTNSGNTIYF	TGTGCCAGCAGTGAAAACACCAACTCTGGAAACACCATATATTTT
NA	TRBD2	TRBV11-2	TRBJ2-1	CASSLKLAGDNEQFF	TGTGCCAGCAGCTTAAAACTAGCGGGAGACAATGAGCAGTTCTTC
NA	NA	TRBV2	TRBJ1-5	CASSELQGPNQPQHF	TGTGCCAGCAGTGAACTCCAGGGCCCCAATCAGCCCCAGCATTTT
NA	NA	TRBV7-2	TRBJ2-7	CASSLGPPESYEQYF	TGTGCCAGCAGCTTAGGGCCTCCCGAATCCTACGAGCAGTACTTC
NA	TRBD2	TRBV11-2	TRBJ2-3	CASSYRTSGASTDTQYF	TGTGCCAGCAGCTACCGGACTAGCGGGGCTAGCACAGATACGCAGTATTTT
NA	NA	TRBV3-1/TRBV3-2	TRBJ2-2	CASSQEVYLNTGELFF	TGTGCCAGCAGCCAAGAGGTCTACTTGAACACCGGGGAGCTGTTTTTT
NA	NA	TRBV12-3/TRBV12-4	TRBJ1-1	CASTQTGSTEAFF	TGTGCCAGCACCCAGACAGGAAGTACTGAAGCTTTCTTT
NA	NA	TRBV30	TRBJ2-7	CAWARSSYEQYF	TGTGCCTGGGCAAGGAGCTCCTACGAGCAGTACTTC
NA	NA	TRBV2	TRBJ1-4	CASSPASRDEKLFF	TGTGCCAGCAGTCCTGCCTCCCGGGATGAAAAACTGTTTTTT
NA	NA	TRBV14	TRBJ1-6	CASSQETALAGVNSPLHF	TGTGCCAGCAGCCAAGAGACTGCGCTAGCAGGGGTGAATTCACCCCTCCACTTT
NA	TRBD2	TRBV28	TRBJ2-2	CASNSPTSGSTGELFF	TGTGCCAGCAACTCTCCGACTAGCGGGAGCACCGGGGAGCTGTTTTTT
NA	NA	TRBV7-9	TRBJ2-1	CASSPNRHNEQFF	TGTGCCAGCAGCCCGAACAGGCACAATGAGCAGTTCTTC